This TCR beta chain was retrieved from a study of blood T cell repertoires in COVID-19. The repertoire was sequenced with immunoSEQ multiplex PCR; TCRdb's copy has only in-frame clones and lacks some. The data hold a few hundred thousand clones, with roughly 90% observed a single time. The CDR3 totals 12 residues. Germline loops: CDR1 SGHDN, CDR2 FVKESK. Deletions cut 4 bases from V and 8 bases from J, with 11 bases between. The sequencing input was peripheral blood. The genes are TRBV14 and TRBJ1-2; D not certain. This clonotype originated in a young man with active or convalescent COVID-19. The CDR3 here is CASSRSARGYTF. CDR3 DNA sequence: TGTGCCAGCAGCCGAAGCGCTCGGGGCTACACCTTC.